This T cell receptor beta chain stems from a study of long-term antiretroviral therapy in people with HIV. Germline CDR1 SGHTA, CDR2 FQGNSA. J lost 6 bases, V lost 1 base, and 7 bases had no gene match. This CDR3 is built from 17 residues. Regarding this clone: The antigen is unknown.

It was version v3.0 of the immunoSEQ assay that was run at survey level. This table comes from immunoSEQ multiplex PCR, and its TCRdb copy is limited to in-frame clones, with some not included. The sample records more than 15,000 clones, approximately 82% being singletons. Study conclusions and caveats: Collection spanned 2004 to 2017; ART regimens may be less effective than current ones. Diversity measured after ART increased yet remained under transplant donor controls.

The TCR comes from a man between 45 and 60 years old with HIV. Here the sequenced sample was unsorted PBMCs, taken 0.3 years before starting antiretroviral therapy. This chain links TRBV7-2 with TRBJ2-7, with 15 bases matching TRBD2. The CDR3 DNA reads TGTGCCAGCAGCTTAGGGTGGACTAGCGGGAGGGCCGGCGAGCAGTACTTC. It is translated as CASSLGWTSGRAGEQYF.